This T cell receptor (beta chain) was sequenced during a study of blood T cell repertoires in COVID-19. The overall study: Researchers got acute and convalescent COVID-19 samples from the United States, Italy and Spain.

The CDR3 is made up of 15 amino acids. V gave up 1 base and J gave up 2 bases, with 10 bases separating them. The germline CDR1 and CDR2 sequences are SGHTA and FQGTGA. Generated by immunoSEQ multiplex PCR, the TCRdb table keeps only in-frame clones and is missing some. The table includes approximately 330,000 clones, roughly 90% detected once. The V call is TRBV7-3, the J call TRBJ2-3; D might be TRBD2 (6 bases). The TCR comes from a woman aged 50 to 60 with active or convalescent COVID-19. The sample was peripheral blood. The CDR3 sequence: CASSLSSGSTDTQYF. The CDR3 bases are TGTGCCAGCAGCTTAAGTAGCGGATCCACAGATACGCAGTATTTT.